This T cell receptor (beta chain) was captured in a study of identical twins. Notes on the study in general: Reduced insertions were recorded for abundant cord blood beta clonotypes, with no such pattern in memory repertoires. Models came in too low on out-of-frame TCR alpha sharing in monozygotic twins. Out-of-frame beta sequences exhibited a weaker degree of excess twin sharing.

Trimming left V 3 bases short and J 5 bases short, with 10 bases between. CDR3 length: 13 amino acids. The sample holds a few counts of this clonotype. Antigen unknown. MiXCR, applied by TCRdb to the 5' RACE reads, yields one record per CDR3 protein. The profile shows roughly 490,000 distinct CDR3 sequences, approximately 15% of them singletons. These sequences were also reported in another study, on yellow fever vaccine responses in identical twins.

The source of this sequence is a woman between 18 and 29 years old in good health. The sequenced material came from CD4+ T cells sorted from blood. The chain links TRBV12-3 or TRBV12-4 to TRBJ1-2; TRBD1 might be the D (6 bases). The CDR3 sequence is CASSFQGGYGYTF. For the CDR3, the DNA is TGTGCCAGCAGTTTTCAAGGGGGTTATGGCTACACCTTC.